This T cell receptor beta chain comes out of a study of blood T cells in healthy people across ages. Trimming took 7 bases from V and 3 from J, leaving 10 bases between them. The V gene's germline CDR1 is MDHEN and CDR2 SYDVKM. CDR3 length equals 13 residues. A second about 6 to 12 cycle PCR used barcoded and J-beta primers. TCRdb redid the calling of the 5' RACE reads with MiXCR, one entry per CDR3 protein. The sample lists some 940,000 distinct CDR3 sequences; almost 30% were seen once. Another study also made use of these data, one on T cells of mothers and their children.

J is TRBJ2-1 and V is TRBV28, with D tentatively TRBD1 (5 bases). The clonotype comes from a woman aged 35 to 49 in good health. Sample: blood. The CDR3 region has the DNA TGTGCCAGCAATAAAGGACACTACAATGAGCAGTTCTTC. Translating it yields CASNKGHYNEQFF.